What follows is one TCR beta chain and its context. This record belongs to a study of T-cell memory formation after mild COVID-19. TCRdb passed the 5' RACE reads through MiXCR, listing each CDR3 protein once. The data show some 320,000 distinct CDR3 sequences, about 13% seen once. Unmatched junction bases numbered 6, after V lost 0 bases and J lost 3 bases. This CDR3 comprises 19 residues. Per germline, CDR1 LGHNA and CDR2 YSLEER. The receptor's source is a man in his late teens or twenties who had mild COVID-19 (a few samples of this study predate the infection). Cell type and time point are not known. Sequenced sample: PBMCs or a T cell subset sorted from them (not recorded which). The chain joins TRBV4-3 to TRBJ2-2; the match to TRBD2 covers 14 bases. In DNA, the CDR3 is TGCGCCAGCAGCCAAGATCGGACTAGCGGGGGGTCGCACACCGGGGAGCTGTTTTTT. Translated, it gives CASSQDRTSGGSHTGELFF.